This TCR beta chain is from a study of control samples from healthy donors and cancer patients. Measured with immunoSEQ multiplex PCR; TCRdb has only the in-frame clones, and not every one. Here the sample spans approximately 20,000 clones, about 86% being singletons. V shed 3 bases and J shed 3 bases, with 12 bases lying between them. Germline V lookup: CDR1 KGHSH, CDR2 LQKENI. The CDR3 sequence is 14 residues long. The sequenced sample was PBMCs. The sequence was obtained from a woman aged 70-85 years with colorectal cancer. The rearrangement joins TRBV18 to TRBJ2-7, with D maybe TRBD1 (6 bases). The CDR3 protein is CASSPGTLDYEQYF. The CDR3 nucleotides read TGTGCCAGCTCACCGGGGACATTAGACTACGAGCAGTACTTC.